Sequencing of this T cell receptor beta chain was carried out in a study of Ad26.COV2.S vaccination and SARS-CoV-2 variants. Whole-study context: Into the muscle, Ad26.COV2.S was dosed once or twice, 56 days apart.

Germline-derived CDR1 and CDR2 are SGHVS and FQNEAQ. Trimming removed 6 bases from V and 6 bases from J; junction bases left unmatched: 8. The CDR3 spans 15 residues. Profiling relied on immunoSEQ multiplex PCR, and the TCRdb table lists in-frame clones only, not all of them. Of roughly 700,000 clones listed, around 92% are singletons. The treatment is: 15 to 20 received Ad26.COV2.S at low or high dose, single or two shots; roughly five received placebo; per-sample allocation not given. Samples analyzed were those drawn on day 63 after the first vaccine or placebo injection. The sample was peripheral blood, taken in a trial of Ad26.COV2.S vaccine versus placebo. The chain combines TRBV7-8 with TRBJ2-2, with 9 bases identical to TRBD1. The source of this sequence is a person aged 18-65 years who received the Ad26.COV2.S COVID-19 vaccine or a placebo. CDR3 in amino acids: CASSSGTGMSGELFF. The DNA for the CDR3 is TGTGCCAGCAGTTCCGGGACAGGGATGTCCGGGGAGCTGTTTTTT.